This T cell receptor (beta chain) is drawn from a study of shared clonotypes between healthy human individuals. Sequenced by immunoSEQ multiplex PCR; TCRdb stores in-frame clones only, minus some. The data hold about 2.3 million clones, with 85% to 95% observed a single time. The material sequenced was naive CD4+ T cells from PBMCs. The subset was: CD45RA+ positively selected. The sequence derives from a man younger than 30 in good health. Some clones in this sample may be carry-over from other donors' samples.

The CDR3 loop is CASRGLGNTEAFF. The CDR3 nucleotides read TGTGCCAGCAGGGGGTTAGGGAACACTGAAGCTTTCTTT. The chain has TRBV6-6 and TRBJ1-1; D remains ambiguous. CDR3 size: 13 residues. With 6 bases removed from V and 1 base from J, the gap between germline ends came to 9 bases. Germline CDR1 reads MNHNY; CDR2 reads SVGAGI (reference sequence).